The following is a TCR beta chain sequence with its context. What it binds is unknown. In germline, CDR1 is SGDLS, CDR2 YYNGEE. The CDR3 has 14 amino acids. V was clipped by 0 bases and J by 8 bases, with 14 bases between them. This table comes from immunoSEQ multiplex PCR, and its TCRdb copy is limited to in-frame clones, with some not included. The sample lists 380,000 or so clones; about four fifths were seen once. The data belong to a study of Ad26.COV2.S vaccination and SARS-CoV-2 variants. General study results and limits: Recipients of vaccine and of placebo showed similar breadth of their non-spike TCR repertoires.

The treatment is: about 20 received Ad26.COV2.S at low or high dose, single or two shots; 5 received placebo; per-sample allocation not given. After the first vaccine or placebo injection, samples were drawn on day 63. The TCR originated in a person aged 18-60 years who received the Ad26.COV2.S COVID-19 vaccine or a placebo. The chain employs TRBV9 and TRBJ1-2; possibly TRBD1 for D (5 bases). The sample in question was peripheral blood, obtained in a trial of Ad26.COV2.S vaccine versus placebo. The CDR3 spells CASSVAGAQGGYTF. CDR3 sequence (DNA): TGTGCCAGCAGCGTAGCTGGGGCCCAGGGCGGCTACACCTTC.